This T cell receptor beta chain comes out of a study of spatial heterogeneity in lung cancer. Study results and caveats: One measure, the expanded intratumoral alpha and beta TCR count, tracked tumor mutation counts.

TCRdb passed the 5' RACE reads through MiXCR, listing each CDR3 protein once. Of approximately 5,000 distinct CDR3 sequences listed, roughly 15% are singletons. This clonotype ranks as medium-sized. Its specificity is unknown. The time point: sample taken at primary tumor resection. This receptor was obtained from a male donor with early-stage non-small cell lung cancer. Sequenced here: lung tumor tissue, sampled at surgery.

The CDR3 protein is CASRFQQITDTQYF. The CDR3 DNA is TGTGCCAGCAGGTTCCAACAGATCACAGATACGCAGTATTTT. This chain connects TRBV12-3 or TRBV12-4 to TRBJ2-3; D ambiguous. This CDR3 region has 14 residues. The germline V and J ends were trimmed by 6 bases and 2 bases, with 12 bases remaining between them.